This is a list of T cell receptor beta chains from one sample in a study of blood T cell repertoires in COVID-19. Some clones are missing from TCRdb's copy, which holds only in-frame ones; the method was immunoSEQ multiplex PCR. The table shows 170,000 or so clones, with approximately 88% occurring only once. The specimen was peripheral blood. Receptor source: an older woman with acute or convalescent COVID-19. The conserved cysteine and the conserved F or W are not part of the CDR3 here. The order of the fields is J gene, clone size, V gene, CDR3 protein. Expanded clones get a size class; other rows say once, few or many, or leave the size out.

j_gene: TRBJ1-1; abundance: .; v_gene: TRBV5-1; CDR3aa: ASSQGQRETEAF
j_gene: TRBJ1-3; abundance: .; v_gene: TRBV28; CDR3aa: ASSLSRGIGNTIY
j_gene: TRBJ1-2; abundance: .; v_gene: TRBV28; CDR3aa: ASRSGGFGYT
j_gene: TRBJ1-6; abundance: .; v_gene: TRBV28; CDR3aa: ASTSPRGSYNSPLH
j_gene: TRBJ1-6; abundance: once; v_gene: TRBV28; CDR3aa: ASSLDRMSSPLH
j_gene: TRBJ2-5; abundance: .; v_gene: TRBV10-3; CDR3aa: AASGRGKETQY
j_gene: TRBJ2-3; abundance: .; v_gene: TRBV4-3; CDR3aa: ASSQEVDGGAADTQY
j_gene: TRBJ2-7; abundance: few; v_gene: TRBV7-3; CDR3aa: ASSLKTGGQDEQY
j_gene: TRBJ2-1; abundance: .; v_gene: TRBV6-5; CDR3aa: ASSGLAVYNEQF
j_gene: TRBJ2-5; abundance: once; v_gene: TRBV5-1; CDR3aa: ASSGGTGGRETQY
j_gene: TRBJ2-2; abundance: .; v_gene: TRBV4-1; CDR3aa: ASSQPGLAGGMNTGELF
j_gene: TRBJ2-1; abundance: .; v_gene: TRBV5-4; CDR3aa: ASSLTLAGNEQF
j_gene: TRBJ1-5; abundance: .; v_gene: TRBV6-4; CDR3aa: ASSDSLGTEGNQPQH
j_gene: TRBJ1-6; abundance: once; v_gene: TRBV30; CDR3aa: AWSGLQGYNSPLH
j_gene: TRBJ1-2; abundance: .; v_gene: TRBV27; CDR3aa: ASSLLGREYT
j_gene: TRBJ2-1; abundance: .; v_gene: TRBV19; CDR3aa: ASLTSGGAYNEQF
j_gene: TRBJ2-3; abundance: few; v_gene: TRBV30; CDR3aa: AWSEQHTDTQY
j_gene: TRBJ1-5; abundance: .; v_gene: TRBV18; CDR3aa: ASSPQGGQPQH
j_gene: TRBJ1-3; abundance: .; v_gene: TRBV6-5; CDR3aa: ASSYTGSGNTIY
j_gene: TRBJ2-7; abundance: .; v_gene: TRBV7-2; CDR3aa: ASKKDRGYEQY
j_gene: TRBJ1-5; abundance: .; v_gene: TRBV28; CDR3aa: ASSPGTWRNQPQH
j_gene: TRBJ1-2; abundance: .; v_gene: TRBV7-9; CDR3aa: ASSLPPGTDRYGYT
j_gene: TRBJ2-7; abundance: .; v_gene: TRBV4-3; CDR3aa: ASSQGTGTSGGEQY
j_gene: TRBJ1-5; abundance: few; v_gene: TRBV19; CDR3aa: ASSMYGNQPQH
j_gene: TRBJ1-1; abundance: .; v_gene: TRBV7-2; CDR3aa: ASSLAGVTEAF
j_gene: TRBJ2-1; abundance: .; v_gene: TRBV3-1/TRBV3-2; CDR3aa: ASSRRGPSYNEQF
j_gene: TRBJ1-2; abundance: .; v_gene: TRBV28; CDR3aa: ASSSGSNYGYT
j_gene: TRBJ1-5; abundance: .; v_gene: TRBV15; CDR3aa: ATSREYDRSQPQH
j_gene: TRBJ1-2; abundance: .; v_gene: TRBV6-5; CDR3aa: ASRRTGTNYGYT